This entry is about one T cell receptor beta chain. The target antigen is unknown. The V gene's germline CDR1 is SQVTM and CDR2 ANQGSEA. CDR3 length: 13 residues. Preparation of TRB cDNA libraries relied on 5' RACE carrying UMI labels. TCRdb reprocessed the 5' RACE reads; each CDR3 protein has one entry and no DNA is given. This sample's table reports some 85,000 distinct CDR3 sequences. This sample is part of a study of CXCR3-negative and CXCR3-positive naive CD8 T cells. On the study more broadly: Cumulative TRB read yield was roughly 140 million, averaging about 1.5 +/- 0.3 million per library.

Every CD8+ T cell subset underwent triplicate sorting at under 350,000 cells apiece. CD45RO-CCR7+CD27+CD95- was the phenotype of naive CD8+ T cells. General study results and limits: Researchers reported similar TRBV-TRBJ usage in naive CXCR3-negative and CXCR3-positive cells, though memory differed. Higher TRB CDR3 hydrophobicity marked CXCR3-positive naive cells relative to CXCR3-negative naive cells.

The sequenced sample was naive CXCR3+ CD8+ T cells from blood. Subset indicated: CD45RO-CCR7+CD27+CD95- naive CD8+ T cells expressing CXCR3 (TNR3+). This receptor was identified in a human donor in good health. Some clones in this sample may be carry-over from other donors' samples. The gene calls are TRBV29-1 and TRBJ1-2; TCRdb outputs TRBD1, but without DNA this stays unchecked. The CDR3 protein is CSVERQEVYGYTF. Full variable domain (missing parts from reference TRBV29-1 and TRBJ1-2): SAVISQKPSRDICQRGTSLTIQCQVDSQVTMMFWYRQQPGQSLTLIATANQGSEATYESGFVIDKFPISRPNLTFSTLTVSNMSPEDSSIYLCSVERQEVYGYTFGSGTRLTVV.